Listed below are T cell receptor beta chains from one sample, sequenced in a study of blood T cells in healthy people across ages. A single record per CDR3 protein comes from TCRdb applying MiXCR to the 5' RACE reads. The table includes 750,000 or so distinct CDR3 sequences, more than 20% detected once. In addition, the sample was reused for a study of T cells of mothers and their children.

Sequencing input: blood. Receptors were obtained from a boy younger than 18 in good health. Both conserved end residues are part of each CDR3. D genes are given only for firm matches. Not every row has a clone size; where given, it reads once, few, many or a size class.

NA	TRBV7-9	TRBJ2-2	NA	CASSITGTGELFF	TGTGCCAGCAGCATCACGGGGACCGGGGAGCTGTTTTTT
NA	TRBV12-3/TRBV12-4	TRBJ2-3	NA	CARRRADAEYF	TGTGCCAGAAGGAGGGCAGATGCGGAGTATTTT
NA	TRBV10-3	TRBJ2-2	NA	CAIITTNTGELFF	TGTGCCATCATTACCACGAACACCGGGGAGCTGTTTTTT
NA	TRBV6-5	TRBJ1-6	TRBD1	CASSFDRGGPPLHF	TGTGCCAGCAGCTTTGACAGGGGCGGACCACCCCTCCACTTT
many	TRBV7-8	TRBJ2-6	NA	CASSHPGAISGANVLTF	TGTGCCAGCAGCCATCCGGGGGCAATTTCTGGGGCCAACGTCCTGACTTTC
few	TRBV27	TRBJ2-5	TRBD2	CANKAGGWVETQYF	TGTGCCAACAAAGCGGGAGGATGGGTAGAGACCCAGTACTTC
NA	TRBV3-1	TRBJ2-7	NA	CASSQEEQYF	TGTGCCAGCAGCCAAGAGGAGCAGTACTTC
NA	TRBV12-3/TRBV12-4	TRBJ2-7	NA	CASTNTLYEQYF	TGTGCCAGCACCAATACCCTATACGAGCAGTACTTC
NA	TRBV25-1	TRBJ2-3	NA	CASVGDTQYF	TGTGCCAGCGTCGGGGATACGCAGTATTTT
NA	TRBV7-8	TRBJ2-1	NA	CASSFDRVYNEQFF	TGTGCCAGCAGCTTTGACCGGGTATACAATGAGCAGTTCTTC
NA	TRBV2	TRBJ2-1	NA	CANSEARGSYNEQFF	TGTGCCAACAGTGAAGCGCGTGGCTCCTACAATGAGCAGTTCTTC
few	TRBV2	TRBJ1-2	NA	CASSYTGTTGYTF	TGTGCCAGCAGCTATACCGGGACAACCGGCTACACCTTC
few	TRBV6-1	TRBJ1-1	TRBD1	CASTQDRWGEAFF	TGCGCCAGCACCCAGGACAGGTGGGGCGAAGCTTTCTTT
NA	TRBV7-9	TRBJ2-5	NA	CASSPEERAYVEETQYF	TGTGCCAGCAGCCCGGAAGAGCGGGCATATGTCGAAGAGACCCAGTACTTC